This T cell receptor beta chain appears in the sequencing data of a study of patients and donors after allogeneic stem cell transplantation. A single record per CDR3 protein comes from TCRdb applying MiXCR to the RT-PCR reads. The sample shows 95,000 to 120,000 distinct CDR3 sequences, roughly 37% of them seen only once. There are 13 residues in the CDR3. The V end was cut by 5 bases, the J end by 7 bases, with 9 bases between. Sequencing was done on a sample of blood, either unsorted or a sorted T cell fraction (not recorded which). J is TRBJ1-6 and V is TRBV12-3 or TRBV12-4, with TRBD1 as a possible D gene (5 bases). This TCR was recovered from a human donor who was either an allogeneic HSCT recipient or a stem cell or donor lymphocyte infusion donor (not recorded which). It is not recorded whose cells these are; they may come from a transplant donor. As DNA, the CDR3 is TGTGCCAGCAGTATAACAGGCAATTCACCCCTCCACTTT. Its translation: CASSITGNSPLHF.